These 6 T cell receptor beta chains originate from one sample sequenced in a study of cytomegalovirus exposure and HLA in healthy donors. PCR was performed using 60 Vbeta and 13 Jbeta primers. TCRdb keeps only in-frame clones here, not all; method: immunoSEQ multiplex PCR. The table lists roughly 120,000 clones, 60% to 80% of them singletons. Sequenced input: PBMCs. The receptors were gathered from a man aged 45 to 65 in good health and CMV-seropositive.

The genes are TRBV5-1 and TRBJ1-1; D may be TRBD1 (6 bases). Between the trimmed V and J ends, which lost 4 bases and 2 bases, there was a span of 12 bases. Germline values: CDR1 SGHRS, CDR2 YFSETQ. The CDR3 runs to 14 residues. CDR3 nucleotides: TGCGCCAGCAGCGTGGGGGGGCTAAACACTGAAGCTTTCTTT. As protein: CASSVGGLNTEAFF.

The CDR3 sequence: CASSEARTGVYGYTF. CDR3 coding DNA: TGTGCCAGCAGTGAAGCGCGCACAGGAGTCTATGGCTACACCTTC. The chain combines TRBV6-1 with TRBJ1-2, with D perhaps TRBD1 (5 bases). V lost 0 bases and J 4 bases, leaving 12 bases between the germline ends. The length of the CDR3 is 15 residues. Germline V CDR1 and CDR2: MNHNS, SASEGT.

This clone was recorded only once. The chain carries TRBV5-6 and TRBJ2-1, with TRBD2 matching over 9 bases. This CDR3 region has 15 residues. Germline V gene lookup returns CDR1 SGHDT and CDR2 YYEEEE. J gave up 5 bases and V 0 bases, and 3 bases lay outside the gene matches. The CDR3, as DNA: TGTGCCAGCAGCTTGGTACGACTAGCGGACAATGAGCAGTTCTTC. This codes for CASSLVRLADNEQFF.

In nucleotides, the CDR3 is TGTGCCAGCAGTACTCCTAGCTCCTACAATGAGCAGTTCTTC. Translation gives CASSTPSSYNEQFF. This rearrangement joins TRBV28 to TRBJ2-1; D is undetermined. The CDR3 is made up of 14 amino acids. Trimming left V 5 bases short and J 0 bases short, with 8 bases between. Germline V CDR1 and CDR2: MDHEN, SYDVKM.

The genes are TRBV7-2 and TRBJ2-7; 7 bases align to TRBD2. After removal of 1 base from V and 0 bases from J, the junction contained 9 bases not matched to a gene. CDR1 and CDR2 from the germline V gene are SGHTA and FQGNSA. CDR3 length: 17 amino acids. CDR3 coding DNA: TGTGCCAGCAGCTTAGGAGGATCCCTAGCGGACTCCTACGAGCAGTACTTC. It is translated as CASSLGGSLADSYEQYF.

The J gene is TRBJ1-1, the V gene TRBV7-6; 7 nucleotides align to TRBD1. The germline CDR1 and CDR2 sequences are SGHVS and FNYEAQ. Trimming took 5 bases from V and 6 from J; bases not matched to a gene: 12. The CDR3 extends over 15 amino acids. The CDR3 protein is CASSRHRQGSPEAFF. The CDR3 region has the DNA TGTGCCAGCAGCCGGCACCGACAGGGATCCCCTGAAGCTTTCTTT.